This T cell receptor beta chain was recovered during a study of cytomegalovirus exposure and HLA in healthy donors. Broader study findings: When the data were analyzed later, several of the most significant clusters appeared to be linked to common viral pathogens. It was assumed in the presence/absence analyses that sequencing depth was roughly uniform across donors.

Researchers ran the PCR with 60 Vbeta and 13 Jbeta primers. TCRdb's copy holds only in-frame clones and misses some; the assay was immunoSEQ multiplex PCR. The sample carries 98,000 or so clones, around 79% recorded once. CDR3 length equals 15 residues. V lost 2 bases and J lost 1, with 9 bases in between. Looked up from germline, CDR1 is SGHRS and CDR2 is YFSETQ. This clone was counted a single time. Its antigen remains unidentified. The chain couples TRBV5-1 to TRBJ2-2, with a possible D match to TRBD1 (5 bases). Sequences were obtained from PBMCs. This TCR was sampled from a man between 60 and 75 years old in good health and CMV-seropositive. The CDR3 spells CASSFIDRNTGELFF. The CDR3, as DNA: TGCGCCAGCAGCTTTATTGACAGGAACACCGGGGAGCTGTTTTTT.